This is a list of T cell receptor beta chains from one sample in a study of control samples from healthy donors and cancer patients. This table comes from immunoSEQ multiplex PCR, and its TCRdb copy is limited to in-frame clones, with some not included. The table includes more than 50,000 clones, roughly 95% detected once. Sample: blood. The receptors shown here come from a woman younger than 30 in good health. The CDR3 runs from the conserved cysteine through the conserved F or W. The D gene is left open where the match is weak.

d_call	v_call	j_call	cdr3_nt	cdr3_aa
NA	TRBV4-1	TRBJ1-5	TGCGCCAGCAGCCAAGATTTTGGCACAGGTTCCAATCAGCCCCAGCATTTT	CASSQDFGTGSNQPQHF
NA	TRBV27	TRBJ2-3	TGTGCCAGCAGCCAGAACACAGATACGCAGTATTTT	CASSQNTDTQYF
NA	TRBV5-1	TRBJ1-3	TGCGCCAGCAGCTTGCACCGTTCGTCTGCCGGCTCTGGAAACACCATATATTTT	CASSLHRSSAGSGNTIYF
NA	TRBV23-1	TRBJ1-3	TGCGCCAGCAGTCAATCTCCCCCACGACAGGCACTCTCTGGAAACACCATATATTTT	CASSQSPPRQALSGNTIYF
TRBD1	TRBV6-2/TRBV6-3	TRBJ2-7	TGTGCCAGCAGTCTAGGGGATTTAGGGGGCTGGGACTACGAGCAGTACTTC	CASSLGDLGGWDYEQYF
NA	TRBV30	TRBJ1-1	TGTGCCTGGAGTGGACAATTCGCCGAAGCTTTCTTT	CAWSGQFAEAFF
NA	TRBV4-3	TRBJ2-7	TGCGCCAGCAGCCAAGAGGGCGGTAGCCAGTACTTC	CASSQEGGSQYF
NA	TRBV11-2	TRBJ1-1	TGTGCCAGCAGCCCACGGGACGCCGAAGCTTTCTTT	CASSPRDAEAFF
TRBD2	TRBV10-3	TRBJ2-7	TGTGCCACCATGGGACTAGCGGGGGTCTCCTACGAGCAGTACTTC	CATMGLAGVSYEQYF
TRBD1	TRBV15	TRBJ2-6	TGTGCCACCAGCAGCTCTCGGACAGGGCCTGGGGCCAACGTCCTGACTTTC	CATSSSRTGPGANVLTF